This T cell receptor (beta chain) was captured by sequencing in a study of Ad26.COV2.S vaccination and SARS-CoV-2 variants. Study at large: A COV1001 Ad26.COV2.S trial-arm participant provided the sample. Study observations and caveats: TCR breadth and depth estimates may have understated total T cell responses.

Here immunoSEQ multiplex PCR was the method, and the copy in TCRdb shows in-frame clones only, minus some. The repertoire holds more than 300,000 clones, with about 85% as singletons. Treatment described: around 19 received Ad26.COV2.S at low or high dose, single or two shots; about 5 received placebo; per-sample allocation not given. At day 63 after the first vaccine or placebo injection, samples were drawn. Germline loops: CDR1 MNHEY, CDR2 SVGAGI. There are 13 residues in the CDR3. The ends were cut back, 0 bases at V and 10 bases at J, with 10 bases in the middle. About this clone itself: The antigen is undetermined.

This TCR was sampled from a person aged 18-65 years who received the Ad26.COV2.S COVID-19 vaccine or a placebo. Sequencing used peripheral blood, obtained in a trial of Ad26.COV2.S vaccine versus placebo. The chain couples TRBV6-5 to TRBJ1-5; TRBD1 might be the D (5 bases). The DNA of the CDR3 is TGTGCCAGCAGTTACTCCACAGGCCTTCCCCAGCATTTT. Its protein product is CASSYSTGLPQHF.